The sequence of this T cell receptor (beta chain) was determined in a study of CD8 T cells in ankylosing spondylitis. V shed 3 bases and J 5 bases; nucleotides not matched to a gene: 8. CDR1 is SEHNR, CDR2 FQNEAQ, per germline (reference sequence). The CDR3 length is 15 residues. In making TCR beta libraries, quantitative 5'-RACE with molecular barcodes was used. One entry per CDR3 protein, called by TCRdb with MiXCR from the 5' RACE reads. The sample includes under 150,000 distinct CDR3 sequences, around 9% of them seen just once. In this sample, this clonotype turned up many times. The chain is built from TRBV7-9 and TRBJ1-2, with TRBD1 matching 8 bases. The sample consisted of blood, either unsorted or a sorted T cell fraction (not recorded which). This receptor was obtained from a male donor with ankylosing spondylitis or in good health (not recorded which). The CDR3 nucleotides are TGTGCCAGCAGCTTCCGGGGACAGGCGGATTATGGCTACACCTTC. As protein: CASSFRGQADYGYTF. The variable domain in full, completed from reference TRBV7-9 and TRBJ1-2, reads DTGVSQNPRHKITKRGQNVTFRCDPISEHNRLYWYRQTLGQGPEFLTYFQNEAQLEKSRLLSDRFSAERPKGSFSTLEIQRTEQGDSAMYLCASSFRGQADYGYTFGSGTRLTVV.